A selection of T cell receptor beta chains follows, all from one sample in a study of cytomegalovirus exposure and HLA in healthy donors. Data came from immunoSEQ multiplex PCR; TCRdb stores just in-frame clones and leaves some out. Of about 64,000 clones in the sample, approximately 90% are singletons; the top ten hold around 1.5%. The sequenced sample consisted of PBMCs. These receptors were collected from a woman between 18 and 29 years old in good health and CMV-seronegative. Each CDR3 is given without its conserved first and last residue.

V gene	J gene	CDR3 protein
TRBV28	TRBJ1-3	ASSPTQGSGNTIY
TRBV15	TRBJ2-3	ATSRSTQRDTQY
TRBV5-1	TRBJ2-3	ASSREGFGTDTQY
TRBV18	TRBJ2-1	ASSLLLEEQF
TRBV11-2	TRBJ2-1	ASNIPGQGHNEQF
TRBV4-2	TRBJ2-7	ASSQDVAGVAYEQY
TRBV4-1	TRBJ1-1	ASSPEGVGSGLDTEAF
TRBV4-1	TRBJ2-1	ASSQDPGTGTYNEQF
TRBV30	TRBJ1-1	ACEQGIEAF
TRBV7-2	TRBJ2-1	ASSLRVNEQF
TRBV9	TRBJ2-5	ASSPNFSGTQY
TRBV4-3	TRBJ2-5	ASSQDGRGWQETQY
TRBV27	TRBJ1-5	ASSPGSPGGAQH
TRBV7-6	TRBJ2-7	ASSDKAGDEQY
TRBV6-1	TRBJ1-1	ASSLTGFRTEAF
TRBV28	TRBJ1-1	ASSLDRATEAF
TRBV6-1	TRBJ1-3	ASSERMDRSSGNTIY
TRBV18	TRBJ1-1	ASSPGTGEGTEAF